The clone carrying this TCR beta chain came up many times. The antigen remains undetermined. With 10-nucleotide random UMIs included, cDNA was synthesized by 5'RACE. TCRdb analysed the 5' RACE reads with MiXCR anew, one entry per CDR3 protein. The sample yields approximately 48,000 distinct CDR3 sequences, approximately 3% seen once. The data were taken from a study of neurological immune-mediated disorders. Study-level findings and limits: The greatest TCR clonal expansion occurred in HTLV-1-associated myelopathy and the least in multiple sclerosis, which fell below healthy controls. The repertoires of 18 of 34 multiple sclerosis patients were placed by phylogenetic grouping in a single related-CDR3 cluster, which may be a signature. None of the CDR3 amino acid sequences in expanded clones turned up in more than one subject, which points to private repertoires in all groups.

CDR1 is DFQATT and CDR2 is SNEGSKA in the germline V gene (reference sequence). The CDR3 totals 13 residues. The V end was cut by 3 bases, the J end by 2 bases, with 10 bases between. Sequencing input: PBMCs. The chain employs TRBV20-1 and TRBJ1-2; no reliable D call. The TCR comes from a woman between 45 and 65 years old with multiple sclerosis. The CDR3 sequence: CSASPRVNYGYTF. CDR3 in DNA: TGCAGTGCTAGCCCTAGGGTAAACTATGGCTACACCTTC.